This TCR beta chain was identified during a study of blood T cell repertoires in COVID-19. Whole-study context: Nucleic acid was either cDNA or gDNA, and it came from T cells, B-cell-depleted T cells, or PBMCs.

The CDR3 runs 13 residues. Trimming removed 2 bases from V and 7 bases from J; junction bases left unmatched: 5. CDR1 and CDR2 from the germline V gene are LNHNV and YYDKDF (reference sequence). Sequencing used immunoSEQ multiplex PCR; TCRdb keeps in-frame clones, though not all of them. Of approximately 150,000 clones listed, roughly 90% were seen once; the top ten hold over 0.85%. This clonotype was obtained from a woman in her 50s with acute or convalescent COVID-19. The sequencing input was peripheral blood. The V gene is TRBV15, the J gene TRBJ2-7, with TRBD1 matching 7 bases. The CDR3 region has the DNA TGTGCCACCAGCAGACAAACAGGGGAGGAGCAGTACTTC. This gives the protein CATSRQTGEEQYF.